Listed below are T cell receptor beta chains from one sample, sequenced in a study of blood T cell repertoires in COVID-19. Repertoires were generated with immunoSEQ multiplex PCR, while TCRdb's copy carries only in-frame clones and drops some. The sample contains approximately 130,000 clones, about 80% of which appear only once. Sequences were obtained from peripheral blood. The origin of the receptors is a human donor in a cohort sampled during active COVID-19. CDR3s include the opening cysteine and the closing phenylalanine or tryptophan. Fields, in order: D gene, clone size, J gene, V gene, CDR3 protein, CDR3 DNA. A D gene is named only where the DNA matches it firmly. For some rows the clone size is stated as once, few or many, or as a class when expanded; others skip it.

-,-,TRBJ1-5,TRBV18,CASRTDTNSNQPQHF,TGTGCCAGCCGCACAGACACCAATAGCAATCAGCCCCAGCATTTT
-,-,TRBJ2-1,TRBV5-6,CASSSSQAREQFF,TGTGCCAGCAGCTCGTCCCAAGCGCGTGAGCAGTTCTTC
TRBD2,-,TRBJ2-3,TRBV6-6,CASSYSLAESTDTQYF,TGTGCCAGCAGTTACTCCCTAGCGGAAAGCACAGATACGCAGTATTTT
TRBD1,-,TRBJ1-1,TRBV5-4,CASSLDRGGTEAFF,TGTGCCAGCAGCTTGGACAGGGGAGGCACTGAAGCTTTCTTT
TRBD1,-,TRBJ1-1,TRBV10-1,CASSGQGQKAFF,TGCGCCAGCAGTGGACAGGGTCAAAAAGCTTTCTTT
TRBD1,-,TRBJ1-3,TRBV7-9,CASSYGPQGAEGNTIYF,TGTGCCAGCAGCTACGGTCCCCAGGGGGCAGAAGGAAACACCATATATTTT
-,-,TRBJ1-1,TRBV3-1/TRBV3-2,CASSQDIGALNTEAFF,TGTGCCAGCAGCCAAGATATTGGGGCCTTGAACACTGAAGCTTTCTTT
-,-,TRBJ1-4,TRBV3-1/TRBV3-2,CASSQDSDSSEGTNEKLFF,TGTGCCAGCAGCCAAGATAGCGACTCATCTGAGGGAACTAATGAAAAACTGTTTTTT
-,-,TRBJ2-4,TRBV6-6,CASSAGTPLSQYF,TGTGCCAGCAGCGCAGGGACTCCACTAAGTCAGTACTTC
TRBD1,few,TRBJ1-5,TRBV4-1,CASSRYGTGGNQPQHF,TGCGCCAGCAGCCGATATGGGACAGGGGGCAATCAGCCCCAGCATTTT